These T cell receptor beta chains were read from a single sample in a study of a mutant IDH1 vaccine in newly diagnosed glioma. Method: immunoSEQ multiplex PCR; TCRdb's copy keeps in-frame clones and lacks some. This table has tens of thousands of clones, about 81% appearing once. Their target antigens are unknown. The specimen comprised PBMCs, sampled from a glioma patient whose treatment included an IDH1 peptide vaccine. These receptors came from a woman aged 25 to 45 with glioma. Some clones in this sample may be carry-over from other donors' samples. CDR3s include the opening cysteine and the closing phenylalanine or tryptophan. The order of the fields is D gene, CDR3 length, V gene, CDR3 protein. A D gene is named only where the DNA matches it firmly.

D gene: -; CDR3 length: 15; V gene: TRBV13; CDR3 protein: CASSRSAVWLEEQYF
D gene: -; CDR3 length: 14; V gene: TRBV6-1; CDR3 protein: CASTVDSFPYEQYF
D gene: -; CDR3 length: 14; V gene: TRBV2; CDR3 protein: CASSFARGNTEAFF
D gene: TRBD1; CDR3 length: 16; V gene: TRBV27; CDR3 protein: CASSKGDRGYGTEAFF
D gene: -; CDR3 length: 14; V gene: TRBV6-5; CDR3 protein: CASSYGSTNEKLFF
D gene: -; CDR3 length: 14; V gene: TRBV2; CDR3 protein: CASSAETGTVGYTF
D gene: -; CDR3 length: 15; V gene: TRBV10-3; CDR3 protein: CAISDRPGLGTEAFF
D gene: -; CDR3 length: 17; V gene: TRBV28; CDR3 protein: CASTLVSRIPTNEKLFF
D gene: TRBD1; CDR3 length: 14; V gene: TRBV27; CDR3 protein: CASSWTGGADTQYF
D gene: -; CDR3 length: 14; V gene: TRBV6-4; CDR3 protein: CASSDSPRGGELFF
D gene: TRBD1; CDR3 length: 13; V gene: TRBV5-1; CDR3 protein: CASSSTGGQPQHF
D gene: -; CDR3 length: 15; V gene: TRBV6-1; CDR3 protein: CASLFSLWDRGEAFF
D gene: TRBD1; CDR3 length: 14; V gene: TRBV5-6; CDR3 protein: CASSLGQGRDTQYF
D gene: -; CDR3 length: 16; V gene: TRBV4-1; CDR3 protein: CASSQEVARTNQPQHF
D gene: TRBD1; CDR3 length: 15; V gene: TRBV6-6; CDR3 protein: CASSYLTGAGNTIYF
D gene: -; CDR3 length: 12; V gene: TRBV5-6; CDR3 protein: CASSLFRETQYF
D gene: -; CDR3 length: 14; V gene: TRBV28; CDR3 protein: CASSFQNMNTEAFF
D gene: TRBD1; CDR3 length: 15; V gene: TRBV12-5; CDR3 protein: CASGLSLDRAYEQYF
D gene: -; CDR3 length: 14; V gene: TRBV6-1; CDR3 protein: CASRIGRGAYEQYF
D gene: -; CDR3 length: 11; V gene: TRBV10-1; CDR3 protein: CASSGTSGQYF
D gene: -; CDR3 length: 17; V gene: TRBV7-9; CDR3 protein: CASSLRESVFSGNTIYF
D gene: -; CDR3 length: 15; V gene: TRBV29-1; CDR3 protein: CSVELGPWETYEQYF
D gene: -; CDR3 length: 17; V gene: TRBV29-1; CDR3 protein: CSVEVGGAQGLNTEAFF
D gene: -; CDR3 length: 15; V gene: TRBV9; CDR3 protein: CASSLESGDSYEQYF
D gene: -; CDR3 length: 13; V gene: TRBV5-1; CDR3 protein: CASSLLLGTEAFF
D gene: -; CDR3 length: 12; V gene: TRBV6-1; CDR3 protein: CASFGTQETQYF
D gene: -; CDR3 length: 15; V gene: TRBV5-4; CDR3 protein: CASSLGFSEADTQYF
D gene: TRBD2; CDR3 length: 13; V gene: TRBV5-1; CDR3 protein: CASSVTSGRELFF
D gene: TRBD1; CDR3 length: 15; V gene: TRBV6-5; CDR3 protein: CASSYSGRGHTEAFF
D gene: -; CDR3 length: 12; V gene: TRBV30; CDR3 protein: CAWRAGITEAFF
D gene: TRBD1; CDR3 length: 15; V gene: TRBV9; CDR3 protein: CASSPDRTGGNTIYF
D gene: -; CDR3 length: 16; V gene: TRBV4-1; CDR3 protein: CASSQVGVRASYEQYF
D gene: TRBD2; CDR3 length: 13; V gene: TRBV10-2; CDR3 protein: CASSESGSYEQYF
D gene: -; CDR3 length: 13; V gene: TRBV5-6; CDR3 protein: CASSLAGGNEQFF
D gene: TRBD2; CDR3 length: 14; V gene: TRBV27; CDR3 protein: CASRLGAGLHTQYF
D gene: -; CDR3 length: 16; V gene: TRBV11-2; CDR3 protein: CASSLAPGTQGTEAFF
D gene: TRBD1; CDR3 length: 17; V gene: TRBV4-2; CDR3 protein: CASSQDRGTGGPYEQYF
D gene: -; CDR3 length: 14; V gene: TRBV6-1; CDR3 protein: CASSSGQGLDEQYF
D gene: -; CDR3 length: 15; V gene: TRBV12-5; CDR3 protein: CASGLVLLGAYEQYF
D gene: -; CDR3 length: 15; V gene: TRBV7-6; CDR3 protein: CASSIGGSLGDTQYF
D gene: -; CDR3 length: 11; V gene: TRBV19; CDR3 protein: CASSQGTEAFF